The 18 T cell receptor beta chains in this list originate from one sample, sequenced in a study of metastatic and nonmetastatic thyroid tumors (dated by TCRdb to 2019 to 2021). No treatment had been received by any patient before thyroid surgery. Receptor amplification or capture employed PCR. Sequencing used an Illumina HiSeq 4000. TCRdb reanalyzed the raw reads on its own, using fastp at Q25 for trimming and MiXCR for clone calling, and kept in-frame beta chains. This sample holds roughly 40,000 clones; approximately 19% were observed only once. The ten most abundant clones make up roughly 13% of the sample. Sequencing used tumor tissue. The receptors originated from a female donor with papillary thyroid cancer or a benign thyroid nodule (not recorded which). Some clones in this sample may be carry-over from other donors' samples.

Note on this clone: A clone one base away is much larger, so this may be a read error. The rearrangement uses TRBV11-2 and TRBJ1-2, with D uncertain. Germline CDR1 SGHAT, CDR2 FQNNGV. V lost 1 base, J lost 4 bases, and 10 bases lay in between. This CDR3 has 14 amino acids. Written as DNA, the CDR3 is TGTGCCAGCAGCTTAGCGCGACTTAGCTATGGCTACACCTTC. It encodes CASSLARLSYGYTF.

The sample holds one count of this clone. One base away lies a much larger clone, so this may be a sequencing read error. V gene TRBV4-1 combines with J gene TRBJ2-7; D gene ambiguous. Germline lookup yields CDR1 MGHRA and CDR2 YSYEKL. The V and J ends lost 5 bases and 4 bases respectively, with 12 bases between them. CDR3 length: 13 residues. This CDR3 reads CASSKTQAYEQYF. The CDR3 bases are TGCGCCAGCAGCAAAACGCAGGCGTACGAGCAGTACTTC.

This clone was seen repeatedly, ten times or more. The genes are TRBV3-1 and TRBJ1-2; the D is unclear. The CDR3 extends over 18 amino acids. V shed 1 base and J shed 0 bases, with 18 bases lying between them. CDR1 LGHDT and CDR2 YNNKEL come from the germline V gene (reference sequence). As DNA, the CDR3 is TGTGCCAGCAGCCAAGCGAGGCGTGGCAGAAGGACTAACTATGGCTACACCTTC. It translates to CASSQARRGRRTNYGYTF.

The V call is TRBV7-2, the J call TRBJ2-7; 9 nucleotides align to TRBD2. V shed 0 bases, J shed 6 bases, and the junction held 3 bases outside the gene matches. Germline V gene sequence: CDR1 SGHTA, CDR2 FQGNSA. The CDR3 is 14 amino acids. The CDR3 region is CASSLAGGRAEQYF. In DNA form, the CDR3 reads TGTGCCAGCAGCTTAGCAGGCGGGAGGGCCGAGCAGTACTTC.

The chain links TRBV20-1 to TRBJ1-4; 7 positions match TRBD1. CDR3 length equals 16 residues. V shed 5 bases, J shed 7 bases, and the junction held 16 bases outside the gene matches. Germline lookup yields CDR1 DFQATT and CDR2 SNEGSKA (reference sequence). The CDR3 is CSALSDRDGYSEKLFF. As DNA, the CDR3 is TGCAGTGCTCTATCCGACAGGGATGGGTATAGTGAAAAACTGTTTTTT.

This clone was observed many times. The rearrangement uses TRBV14 and TRBJ2-2; TRBD1 might be the D (6 bases). Germline V gene sequence: CDR1 SGHDN, CDR2 FVKESK. Between the trimmed V and J ends, which lost 5 bases and 6 bases, there was a span of 13 bases. CDR3 length: 14 amino acids. This CDR3 reads CASSFQGPPGELFF. In DNA, the CDR3 is TGTGCCAGCAGCTTTCAGGGGCCTCCCGGGGAGCTGTTTTTT.

This clone was seen only a few times. At one boundary the junction diverges from the germline segment, which might be a read error. This chain joins TRBV5-1 and TRBJ2-3; D may match TRBD1 or TRBD2 (6 bases each). CDR1 SGHRS and CDR2 YFSETQ come from the germline V gene. The CDR3 contains 16 residues. CDR3 DNA sequence: TGCGCCAGCAGCCCCGTGGGGGGCTCGATCACAGATACGCGGTATTTT. It specifies CASSPVGGSITDTRYF.

This clone has at least ten counts. The rearrangement uses TRBV5-1 and TRBJ2-7; TRBD1 matches 8 bases. The J segment lost 5 bases and the V segment lost 4 bases, leaving 11 bases of the junction unmatched. This CDR3 has 15 amino acids. Germline V gives CDR1 SGHRS, CDR2 YFSETQ. CDR3 amino acids: CASSIPTGVADEQYF. As DNA, the CDR3 is TGCGCCAGCAGCATCCCGACAGGGGTGGCGGACGAGCAGTACTTC.

This clone was recorded many times. A much larger clone differs by one base, so this may be a read error. The sample has other DNA sequences that encode this CDR3 too. The chain recombines TRBV12-3 or TRBV12-4 with TRBJ1-1, with TRBD1 as a possible D gene (5 bases). The CDR3 extends over 15 amino acids. CDR3 DNA sequence: TGTGCCAGCACCTTAACTGGACACCTGAACACCGAAGCTTTCTTT. Its translation: CASTLTGHLNTEAFF.

This clone showed up many times. This chain connects TRBV11-3 to TRBJ2-3; D may be TRBD1 (5 bases). This CDR3 spans 13 amino acids. The germline CDR1 and CDR2 sequences are SGHNT and YENEEA. V was shortened by 5 bases and J by 5 bases, with 11 bases between the two germline ends. The CDR3 nucleotides are TGTGCCAGCAGCGTGGGGCAGGGAGATACGCAGTATTTT. It codes for CASSVGQGDTQYF.

This clone was seen a handful of times. The chain combines TRBV2 with TRBJ2-7; 8 bases align to TRBD2. The germline CDR1 and CDR2 sequences are SNHLY and FYNNEI. The CDR3 is 13 residues long. Trimming cost V 7 bases and J 4 bases; bases outside gene matches: 6. CDR3: CASTWTSRYEQYF. In nucleotides, the CDR3 is TGTGCCAGCACTTGGACTAGCAGGTACGAGCAGTACTTC.

This clone came up a few times. The J gene is TRBJ1-5, the V gene TRBV4-1; D ambiguous. Per the germline V gene, CDR1 is MGHRA and CDR2 is YSYEKL. V shed 3 bases and J shed 4 bases, with 16 bases lying between them. This CDR3 comprises 16 residues. The CDR3 DNA reads as TGCGCCAGCAGCCACGATGGATGGGGAGTGAATCAGCCCCAGCATTTT. This encodes CASSHDGWGVNQPQHF.

About this clone itself: A junction boundary mismatches the germline segment, possibly from a read error. This sample also contains other DNA sequences that code for the same CDR3. This chain connects TRBV30 to TRBJ2-2, with D possibly TRBD1 on 6 matching bases. This CDR3 is built from 15 residues. Germline V gene data show CDR1 as GTSNPN and CDR2 as SVGIG (reference sequence). The CDR3 is CAWSDAGDNAGELFF. The CDR3 DNA follows: TGTGCCTGGAGTGATGCAGGGGACAACGCCGGTGAGCTTTTTTTT.

V is TRBV19 and J is TRBJ2-2; D is perhaps TRBD2 (7 bases). Germline CDR1 and CDR2: LNHDA and SQIVND (reference sequence). CDR3 length equals 14 residues. V gave up 7 bases and J gave up 6 bases, with 15 bases separating them. CDR3 bases: TGTGCCAGTAACGGGGGGCAGTTCGCCGGGGAGCTGTTTTTT. Amino acid sequence: CASNGGQFAGELFF.

The sample holds many counts of this clone. The chain joins TRBV7-2 to TRBJ1-1; tentative D call: TRBD1 (5 bases). This CDR3 comprises 14 residues. Germline values: CDR1 SGHTA, CDR2 FQGNSA. Between the trimmed V and J ends, which lost 2 bases and 1 base, there was a span of 8 bases. CDR3 residues: CASSLYTGNTEAFF. Here the CDR3 DNA reads TGTGCCAGCAGCTTATACACAGGGAACACTGAAGCTTTCTTT.

This clone was picked up many times. This chain links TRBV11-2 with TRBJ1-2; D unclear. Per the germline V gene, CDR1 is SGHAT and CDR2 is FQNNGV. This CDR3 is built from 14 residues. V was cut by 5 bases and J by 5 bases, with 15 bases left in between. CDR3 coding DNA: TGTGCCAGCAGCGCTCCCTGGACTGTTTATGGCTACACCTTC. Encoded protein: CASSAPWTVYGYTF.

This clone appeared many times. The chain joins TRBV6-1 to TRBJ1-5; D is possibly TRBD1 (5 bases). V lost 6 bases to trimming and J lost 3 bases, with 21 bases between them. Germline V gene lookup returns CDR1 MNHNS and CDR2 SASEGT. This CDR3 region has 17 residues. CDR3 in amino acids: CASRNRDRGDYNQPQHF. DNA of the CDR3: TGTGCCAGCAGGAACCGGGACCGAGGGGATTACAATCAGCCCCAGCATTTT.

This clone was detected a few times. The chain links TRBV6-5 to TRBJ2-6; D gene ambiguous. Germline loops: CDR1 MNHEY, CDR2 SVGAGI. The CDR3 contains 15 residues. V was cut by 2 bases and J by 1 base, with 6 bases left in between. Written as DNA, the CDR3 is TGTGCCAGCAGTTACCGGCCTTCTGGGGCCAACGTCCTGACTTTC. Translating gives CASSYRPSGANVLTF.